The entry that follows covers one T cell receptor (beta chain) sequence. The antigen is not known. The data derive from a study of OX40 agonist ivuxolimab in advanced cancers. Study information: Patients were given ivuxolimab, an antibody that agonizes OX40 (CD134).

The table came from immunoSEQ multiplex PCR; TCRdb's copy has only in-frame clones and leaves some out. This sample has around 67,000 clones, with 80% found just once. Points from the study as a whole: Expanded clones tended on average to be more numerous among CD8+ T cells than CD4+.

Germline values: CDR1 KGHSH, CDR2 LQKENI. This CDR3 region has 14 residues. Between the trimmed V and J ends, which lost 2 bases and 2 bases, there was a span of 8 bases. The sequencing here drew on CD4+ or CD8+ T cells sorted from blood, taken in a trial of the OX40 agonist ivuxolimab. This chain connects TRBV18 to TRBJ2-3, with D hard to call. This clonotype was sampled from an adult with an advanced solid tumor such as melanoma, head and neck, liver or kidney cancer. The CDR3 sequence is CASSPSRTTDTQYF. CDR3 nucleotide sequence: TGTGCCAGCTCACCATCTAGGACCACAGATACGCAGTATTTT. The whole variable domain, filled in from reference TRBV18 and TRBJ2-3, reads NAGVMQNPRHLVRRRGQEARLRCSPMKGHSHVYWYRQLPEEGLKFMVYLQKENIIDESGMPKERFSAEFPKEGPSILRIQQVVRGDSAAYFCASSPSRTTDTQYFGPGTRLTVL.